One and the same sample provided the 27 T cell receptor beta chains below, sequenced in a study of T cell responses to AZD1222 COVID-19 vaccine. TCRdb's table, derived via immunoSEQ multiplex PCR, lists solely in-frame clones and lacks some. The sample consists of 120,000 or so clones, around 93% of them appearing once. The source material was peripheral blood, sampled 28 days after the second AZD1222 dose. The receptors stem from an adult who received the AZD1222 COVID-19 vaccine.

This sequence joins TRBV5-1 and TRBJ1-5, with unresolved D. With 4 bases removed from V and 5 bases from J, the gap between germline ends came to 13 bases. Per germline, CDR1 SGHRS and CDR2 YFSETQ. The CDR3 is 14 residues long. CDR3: CASSRLLGDQPQHF. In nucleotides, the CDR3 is TGCGCCAGCAGCCGACTCCTCGGGGATCAGCCCCAGCATTTT.

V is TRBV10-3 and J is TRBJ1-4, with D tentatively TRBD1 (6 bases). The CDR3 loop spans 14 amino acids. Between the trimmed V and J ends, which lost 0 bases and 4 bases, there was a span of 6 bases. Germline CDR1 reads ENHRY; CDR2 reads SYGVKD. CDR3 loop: CAISESRGNEKLFF. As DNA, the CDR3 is TGTGCCATCAGTGAGTCCAGGGGTAATGAAAAACTGTTTTTT.

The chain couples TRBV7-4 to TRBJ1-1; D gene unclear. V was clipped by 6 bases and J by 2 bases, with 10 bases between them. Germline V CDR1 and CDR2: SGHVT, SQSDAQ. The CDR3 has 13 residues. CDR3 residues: CASRLHANTEAFF. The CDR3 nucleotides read TGTGCCAGCAGGTTGCATGCTAACACTGAAGCTTTCTTT.

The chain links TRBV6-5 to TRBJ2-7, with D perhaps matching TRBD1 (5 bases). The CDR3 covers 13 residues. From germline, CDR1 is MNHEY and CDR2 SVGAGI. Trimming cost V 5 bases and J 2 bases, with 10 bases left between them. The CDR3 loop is CASSTRVTYEQYF. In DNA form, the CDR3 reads TGTGCCAGCAGTACCAGGGTGACCTACGAGCAGTACTTC.

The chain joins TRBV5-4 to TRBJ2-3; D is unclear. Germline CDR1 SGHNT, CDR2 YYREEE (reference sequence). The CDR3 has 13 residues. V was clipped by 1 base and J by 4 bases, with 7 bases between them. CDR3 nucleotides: TGTGCCAGCAGCTTGAAGGGCGCAGATACGCAGTATTTT. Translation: CASSLKGADTQYF.

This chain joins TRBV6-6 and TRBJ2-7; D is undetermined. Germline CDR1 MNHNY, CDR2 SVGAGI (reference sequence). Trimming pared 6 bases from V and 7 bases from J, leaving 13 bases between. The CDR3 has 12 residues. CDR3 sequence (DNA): TGTGCCAGCAGCCCCCCGGGTCGGGAGCAGTACTTC. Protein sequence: CASSPPGREQYF.

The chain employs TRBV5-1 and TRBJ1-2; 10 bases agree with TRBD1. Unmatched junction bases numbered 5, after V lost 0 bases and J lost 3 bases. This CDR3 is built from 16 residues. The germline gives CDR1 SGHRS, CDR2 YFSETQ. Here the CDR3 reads CASSLGAGTGDYGYTF. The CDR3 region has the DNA TGCGCCAGCAGCTTGGGGGCCGGGACAGGGGACTATGGCTACACCTTC.

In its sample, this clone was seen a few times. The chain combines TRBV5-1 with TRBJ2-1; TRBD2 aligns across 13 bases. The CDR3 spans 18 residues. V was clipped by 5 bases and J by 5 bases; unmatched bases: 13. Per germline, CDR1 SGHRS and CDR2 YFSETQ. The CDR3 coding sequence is TGCGCCAGCAGTTCTACTAGCGGGAGGGCCTCTCAGGACAATGAGCAGTTCTTC. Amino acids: CASSSTSGRASQDNEQFF.

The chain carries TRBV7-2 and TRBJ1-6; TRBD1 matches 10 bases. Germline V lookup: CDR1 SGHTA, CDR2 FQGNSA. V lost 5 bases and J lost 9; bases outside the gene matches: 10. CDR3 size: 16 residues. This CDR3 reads CASSPRQGANGSPLHF. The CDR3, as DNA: TGTGCCAGCAGCCCCAGACAGGGGGCGAATGGTTCACCCCTCCACTTT.

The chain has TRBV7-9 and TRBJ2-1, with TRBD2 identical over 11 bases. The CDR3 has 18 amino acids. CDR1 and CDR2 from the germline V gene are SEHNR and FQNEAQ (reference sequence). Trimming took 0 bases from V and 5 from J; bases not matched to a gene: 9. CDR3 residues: CASSLALAGDLRDNEQFF. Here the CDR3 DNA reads TGTGCCAGCAGCTTAGCACTAGCGGGGGACCTCCGGGACAATGAGCAGTTCTTC.

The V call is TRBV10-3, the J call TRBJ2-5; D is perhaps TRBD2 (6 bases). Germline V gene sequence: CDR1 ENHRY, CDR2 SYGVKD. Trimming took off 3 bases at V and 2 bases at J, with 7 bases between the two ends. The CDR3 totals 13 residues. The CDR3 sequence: CAISELAQETQYF. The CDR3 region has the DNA TGTGCCATCAGTGAACTAGCTCAAGAGACCCAGTACTTC.

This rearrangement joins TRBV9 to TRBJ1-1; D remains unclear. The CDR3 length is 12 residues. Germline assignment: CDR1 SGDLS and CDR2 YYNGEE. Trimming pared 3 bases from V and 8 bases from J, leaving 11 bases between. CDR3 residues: CASSGVRNEAFF. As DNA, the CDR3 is TGTGCCAGCAGCGGGGTTAGAAACGAAGCTTTCTTT.

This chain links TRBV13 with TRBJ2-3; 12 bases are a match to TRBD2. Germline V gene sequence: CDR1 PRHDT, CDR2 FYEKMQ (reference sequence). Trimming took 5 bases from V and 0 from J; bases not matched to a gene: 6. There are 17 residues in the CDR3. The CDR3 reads CASSLRTSGISTDTQYF. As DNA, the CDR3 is TGTGCCAGCAGCCTGCGGACTAGCGGGATAAGCACAGATACGCAGTATTTT.

CDR3 nucleotides: TGTGCCAGCTCACCCGACAGGCCAATGAACACTGAAGCTTTCTTT. It encodes CASSPDRPMNTEAFF. V is TRBV18 and J is TRBJ1-1; D perhaps matches TRBD1 (6 bases). V lost 3 bases and J lost 0, with 11 bases in between. CDR1 is KGHSH and CDR2 is LQKENI in the germline V gene. This CDR3 region has 15 residues.

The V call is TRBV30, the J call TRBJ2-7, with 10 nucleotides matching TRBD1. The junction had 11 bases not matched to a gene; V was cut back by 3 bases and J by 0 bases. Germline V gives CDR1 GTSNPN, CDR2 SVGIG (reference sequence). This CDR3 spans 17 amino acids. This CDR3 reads CAWRDRDRGLSSYEQYF. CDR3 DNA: TGTGCCTGGAGGGACCGGGACAGGGGTCTTAGCTCCTACGAGCAGTACTTC.

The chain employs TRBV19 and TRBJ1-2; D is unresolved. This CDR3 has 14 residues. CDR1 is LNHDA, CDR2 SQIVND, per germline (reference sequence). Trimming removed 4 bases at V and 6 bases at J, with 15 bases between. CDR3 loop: CASSKGPRVDGYTF. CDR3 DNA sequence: TGTGCCAGTAGTAAGGGCCCTAGGGTGGATGGCTACACCTTC. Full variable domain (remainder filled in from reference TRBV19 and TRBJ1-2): DGGITQSPKYLFRKEGQNVTLSCEQNLNHDAMYWYRQDPGQGLRLIYYSQIVNDFQKGDIAEGYSVSREKKESFPLTVTSAQKNPTAFYLCASSKGPRVDGYTFGSGTRLTVV.

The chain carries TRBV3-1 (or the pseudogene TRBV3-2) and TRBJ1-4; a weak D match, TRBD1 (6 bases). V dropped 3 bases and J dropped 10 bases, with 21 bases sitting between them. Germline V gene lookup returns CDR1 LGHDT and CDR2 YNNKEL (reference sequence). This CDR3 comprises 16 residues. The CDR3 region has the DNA TGTGCCAGCAGCCAGCTTACATCCAGGGGACCTAGAAAACTGTTTTTT. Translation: CASSQLTSRGPRKLFF.

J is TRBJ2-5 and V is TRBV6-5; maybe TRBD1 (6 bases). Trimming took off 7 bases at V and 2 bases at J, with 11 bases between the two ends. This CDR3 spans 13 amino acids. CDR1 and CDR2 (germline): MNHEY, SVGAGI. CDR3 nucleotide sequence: TGTGCCAGCAAGGGGGAGCGGCAAGAGACCCAGTACTTC. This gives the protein CASKGERQETQYF.

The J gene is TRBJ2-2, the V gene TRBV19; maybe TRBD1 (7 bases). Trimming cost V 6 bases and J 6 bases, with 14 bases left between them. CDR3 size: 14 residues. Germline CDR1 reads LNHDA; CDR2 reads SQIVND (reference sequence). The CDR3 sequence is CASSGGGGPGELFF. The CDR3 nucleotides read TGTGCCAGTAGCGGTGGAGGGGGCCCCGGGGAGCTGTTTTTT.

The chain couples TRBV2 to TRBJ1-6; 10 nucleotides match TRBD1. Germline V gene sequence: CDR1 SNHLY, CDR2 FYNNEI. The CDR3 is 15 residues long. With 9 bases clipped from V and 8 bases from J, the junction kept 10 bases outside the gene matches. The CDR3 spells CASKPGQGLHSPLHF. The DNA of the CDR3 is TGTGCCAGTAAGCCGGGACAGGGGTTGCATTCACCCCTCCACTTT.

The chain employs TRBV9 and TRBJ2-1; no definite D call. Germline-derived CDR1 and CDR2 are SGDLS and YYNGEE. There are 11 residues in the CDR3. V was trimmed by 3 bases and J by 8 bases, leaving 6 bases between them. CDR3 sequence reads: CASSARHEQFF. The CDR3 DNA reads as TGTGCCAGCAGCGCACGACATGAGCAGTTCTTC.

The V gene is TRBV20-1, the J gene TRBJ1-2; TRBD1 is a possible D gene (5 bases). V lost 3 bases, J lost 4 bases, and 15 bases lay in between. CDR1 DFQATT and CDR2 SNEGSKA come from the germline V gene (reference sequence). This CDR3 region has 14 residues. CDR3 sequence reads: CSASSGGSGYGYTF. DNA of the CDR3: TGCAGTGCTAGTTCCGGGGGTAGCGGCTATGGCTACACCTTC.

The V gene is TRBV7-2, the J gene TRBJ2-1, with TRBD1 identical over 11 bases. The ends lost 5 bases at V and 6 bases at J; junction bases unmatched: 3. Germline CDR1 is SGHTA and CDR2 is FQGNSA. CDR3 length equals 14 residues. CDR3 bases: TGTGCCAGCAGCCGGGACAGGGGGTCCAATGAGCAGTTCTTC. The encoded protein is CASSRDRGSNEQFF.

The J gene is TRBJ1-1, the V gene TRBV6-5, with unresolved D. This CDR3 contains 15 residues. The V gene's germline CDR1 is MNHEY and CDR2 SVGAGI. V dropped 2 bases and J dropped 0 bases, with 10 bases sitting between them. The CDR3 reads CASSYDPGLNTEAFF. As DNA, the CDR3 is TGTGCCAGCAGTTACGATCCGGGGTTGAACACTGAAGCTTTCTTT.

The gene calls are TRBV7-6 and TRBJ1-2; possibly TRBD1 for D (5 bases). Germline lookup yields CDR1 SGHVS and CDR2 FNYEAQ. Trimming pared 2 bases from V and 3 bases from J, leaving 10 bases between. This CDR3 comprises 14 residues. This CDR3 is CASSLSQGYYGYTF. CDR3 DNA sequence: TGTGCCAGCAGCTTATCCCAGGGTTACTATGGCTACACCTTC.

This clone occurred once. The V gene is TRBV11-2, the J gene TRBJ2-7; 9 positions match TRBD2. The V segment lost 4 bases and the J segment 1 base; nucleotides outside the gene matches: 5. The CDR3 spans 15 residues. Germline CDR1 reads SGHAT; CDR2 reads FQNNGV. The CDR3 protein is CASSSSGTLSYEQYF. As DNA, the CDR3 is TGTGCCAGCAGCTCTAGCGGGACCCTTTCCTACGAGCAGTACTTC.

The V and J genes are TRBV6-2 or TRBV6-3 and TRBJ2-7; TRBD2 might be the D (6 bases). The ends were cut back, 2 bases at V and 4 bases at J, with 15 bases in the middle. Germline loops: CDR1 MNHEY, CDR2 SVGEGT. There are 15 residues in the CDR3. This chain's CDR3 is CASSYSGSGRYEQYF. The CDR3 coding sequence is TGTGCCAGCAGTTACAGCGGGTCTGGTCGATACGAGCAGTACTTC.